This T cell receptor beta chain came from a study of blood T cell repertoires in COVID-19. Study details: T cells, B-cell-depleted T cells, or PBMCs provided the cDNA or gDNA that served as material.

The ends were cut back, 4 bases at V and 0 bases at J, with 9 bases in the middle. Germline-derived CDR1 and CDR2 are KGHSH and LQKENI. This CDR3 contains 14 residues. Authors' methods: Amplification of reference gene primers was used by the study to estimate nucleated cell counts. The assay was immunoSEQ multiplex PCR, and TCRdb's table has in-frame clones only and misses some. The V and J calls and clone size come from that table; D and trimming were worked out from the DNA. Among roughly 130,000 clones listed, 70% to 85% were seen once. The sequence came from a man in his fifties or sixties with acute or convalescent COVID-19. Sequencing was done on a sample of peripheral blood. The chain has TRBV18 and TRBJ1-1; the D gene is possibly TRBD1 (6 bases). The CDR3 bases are TGTGCCAGCTCACAGGGACAACTGAACACTGAAGCTTTCTTT. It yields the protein CASSQGQLNTEAFF.